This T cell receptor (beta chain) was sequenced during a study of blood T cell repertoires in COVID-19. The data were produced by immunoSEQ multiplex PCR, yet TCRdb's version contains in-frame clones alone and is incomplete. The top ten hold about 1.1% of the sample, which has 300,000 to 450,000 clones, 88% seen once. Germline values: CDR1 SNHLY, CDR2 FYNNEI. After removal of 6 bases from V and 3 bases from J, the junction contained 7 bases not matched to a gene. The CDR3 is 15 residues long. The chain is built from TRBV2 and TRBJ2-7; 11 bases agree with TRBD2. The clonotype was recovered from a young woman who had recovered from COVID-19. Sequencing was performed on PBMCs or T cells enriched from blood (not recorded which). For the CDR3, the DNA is TGTGCCAGCAGGGATACTAGCGGGGGACTCTACGAGCAGTACTTC. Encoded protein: CASRDTSGGLYEQYF.